Sequencing of this T cell receptor (beta chain) was carried out in a study of blood T cell repertoires in COVID-19. Turning to the study itself: Spain, Italy and the United States supplied samples that represented acute and convalescent COVID-19. From T cells, B-cell-depleted T cells, or PBMCs came the material, which was cDNA or gDNA.

Per the original data handling: Cell counts per sample came from amplifying reference gene primers. The repertoire was sequenced with immunoSEQ multiplex PCR; TCRdb's copy has only in-frame clones and lacks some. V and J calls and clone size follow that table, whereas D and trimming were derived from the DNA. Of around 440,000 clones detected, around 89% appear once; the ten largest clones hold roughly an eighth. In Seattle, patients joined the study during active infection and were tracked longitudinally. V lost 4 bases to trimming and J lost 0 bases, with 10 bases between them. Germline V lookup: CDR1 LNHDA, CDR2 SQIVND (reference sequence). The CDR3 totals 16 residues.

The rearrangement joins TRBV19 to TRBJ2-6; TRBD1 might be the D (5 bases). The source material was peripheral blood. This TCR was recovered from a woman aged 45-59 years with COVID-19, enrolled during active disease. In DNA, the CDR3 is TGTGCCAGTAGTAAGGGGAAGATCTCTGGGGCCAACGTCCTGACTTTC. Residues: CASSKGKISGANVLTF.